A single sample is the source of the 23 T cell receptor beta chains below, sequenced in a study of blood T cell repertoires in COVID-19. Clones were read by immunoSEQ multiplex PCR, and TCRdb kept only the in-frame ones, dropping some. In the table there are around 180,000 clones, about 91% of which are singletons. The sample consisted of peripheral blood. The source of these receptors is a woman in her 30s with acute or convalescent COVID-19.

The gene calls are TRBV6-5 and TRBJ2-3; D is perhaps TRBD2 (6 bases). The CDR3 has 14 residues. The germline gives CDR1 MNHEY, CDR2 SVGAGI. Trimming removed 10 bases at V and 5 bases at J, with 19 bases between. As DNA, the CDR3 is TGTGCCACCGACCGGACGGGAGCCTTAGATACGCAGTATTTT. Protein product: CATDRTGALDTQYF.

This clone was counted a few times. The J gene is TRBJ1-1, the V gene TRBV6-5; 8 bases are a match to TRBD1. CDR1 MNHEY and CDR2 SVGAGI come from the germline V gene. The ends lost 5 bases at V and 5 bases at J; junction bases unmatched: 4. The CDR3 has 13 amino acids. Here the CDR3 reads CASSTDRATEAFF. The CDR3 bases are TGTGCCAGCAGTACGGACAGGGCAACTGAAGCTTTCTTT.

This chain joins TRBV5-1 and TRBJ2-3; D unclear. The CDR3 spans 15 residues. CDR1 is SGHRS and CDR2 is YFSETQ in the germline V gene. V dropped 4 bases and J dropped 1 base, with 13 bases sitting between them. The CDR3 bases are TGCGCCAGCAGCCCGAACGCCCGGGGCACAGATACGCAGTATTTT. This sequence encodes CASSPNARGTDTQYF. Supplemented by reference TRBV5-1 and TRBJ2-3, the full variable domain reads KAGVTQTPRYLIKTRGQQVTLSCSPISGHRSVSWYQQTPGQGLQFLFEYFSETQRNKGNFPGRFSGRQFSNSRSEMNVSTLELGDSALYLCASSPNARGTDTQYFGPGTRLTVL.

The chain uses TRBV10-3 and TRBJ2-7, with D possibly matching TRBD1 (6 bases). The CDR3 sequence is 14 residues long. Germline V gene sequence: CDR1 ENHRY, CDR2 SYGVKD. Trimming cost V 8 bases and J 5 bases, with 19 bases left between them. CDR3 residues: CAIGVQGQGDEQYF. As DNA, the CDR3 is TGTGCCATCGGCGTCCAGGGGCAGGGCGACGAGCAGTACTTC.

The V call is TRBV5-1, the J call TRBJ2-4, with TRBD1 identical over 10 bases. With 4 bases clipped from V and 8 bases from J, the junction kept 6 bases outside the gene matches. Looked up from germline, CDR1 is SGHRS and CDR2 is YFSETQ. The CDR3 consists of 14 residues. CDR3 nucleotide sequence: TGCGCCAGCAGCGGCGGGACAGGGGAAGACATTCAGTACTTC. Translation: CASSGGTGEDIQYF.

The DNA for the CDR3 is TGTGCCAGCAGTGAAGCTTCAGGGCCGAGAAGTATCCACTTT. Amino acids: CASSEASGPRSIHF. The gene calls are TRBV6-1 and TRBJ1-6; D is perhaps TRBD1 (5 bases). V lost 0 bases, J lost 17 bases, and 17 bases lay in between. The CDR3 covers 14 residues. Germline lookup yields CDR1 MNHNS and CDR2 SASEGT.

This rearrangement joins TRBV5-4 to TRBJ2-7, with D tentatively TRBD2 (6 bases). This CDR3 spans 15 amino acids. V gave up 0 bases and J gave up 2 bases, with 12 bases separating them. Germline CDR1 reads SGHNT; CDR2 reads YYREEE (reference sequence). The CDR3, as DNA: TGTGCCAGCAGCTTGGACCGGGGAGGCCCCTACGAGCAGTACTTC. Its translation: CASSLDRGGPYEQYF. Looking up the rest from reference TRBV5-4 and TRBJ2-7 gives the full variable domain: ETGVTQSPTHLIKTRGQQVTLRCSSQSGHNTVSWYQQALGQGPQFIFQYYREEENGRGNFPPRFSGLQFPNYSSELNVNALELDDSALYLCASSLDRGGPYEQYFGPGTRLTVT.

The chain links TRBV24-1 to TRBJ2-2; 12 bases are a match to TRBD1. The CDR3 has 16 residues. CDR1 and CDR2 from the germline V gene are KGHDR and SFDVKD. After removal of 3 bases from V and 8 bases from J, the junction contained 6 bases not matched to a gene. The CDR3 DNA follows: TGTGCCACCAGTGATCCGGGACAGGGGGCGCTTGGGGAGCTGTTTTTT. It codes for CATSDPGQGALGELFF.

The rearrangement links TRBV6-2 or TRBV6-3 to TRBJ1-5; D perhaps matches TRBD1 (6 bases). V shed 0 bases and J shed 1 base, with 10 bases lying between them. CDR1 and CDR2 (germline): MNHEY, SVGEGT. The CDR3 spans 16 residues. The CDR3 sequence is CASSYSGAKSNQPQHF. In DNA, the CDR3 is TGTGCCAGCAGTTACTCGGGGGCTAAGAGCAATCAGCCCCAGCATTTT.

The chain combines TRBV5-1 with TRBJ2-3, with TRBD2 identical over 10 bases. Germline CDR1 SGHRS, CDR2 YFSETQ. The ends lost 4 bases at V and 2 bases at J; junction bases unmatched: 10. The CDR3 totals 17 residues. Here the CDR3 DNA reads TGCGCCAGCAGCCAACTAGGACTAGCGGCCCCCACAGATACGCAGTATTTT. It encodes CASSQLGLAAPTDTQYF.

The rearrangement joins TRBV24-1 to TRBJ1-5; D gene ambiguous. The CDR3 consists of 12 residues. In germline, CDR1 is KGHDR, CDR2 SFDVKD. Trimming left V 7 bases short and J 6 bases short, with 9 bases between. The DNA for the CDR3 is TGTGCCACCAGACTGTCGTTTCAGCCCCAGCATTTT. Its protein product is CATRLSFQPQHF.

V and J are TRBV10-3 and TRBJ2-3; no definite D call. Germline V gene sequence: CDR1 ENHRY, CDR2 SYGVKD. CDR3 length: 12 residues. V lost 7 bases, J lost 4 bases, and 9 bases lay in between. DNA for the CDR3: TGTGCCATCAAGTCAGAACCAGATACGCAGTATTTT. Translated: CAIKSEPDTQYF.

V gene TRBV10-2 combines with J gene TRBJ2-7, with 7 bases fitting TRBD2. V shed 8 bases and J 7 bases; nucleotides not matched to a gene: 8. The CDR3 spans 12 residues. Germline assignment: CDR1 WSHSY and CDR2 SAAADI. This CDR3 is CASRRGDGEQYF. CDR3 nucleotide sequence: TGCGCCAGCCGCCGGGGGGATGGGGAGCAGTACTTC.

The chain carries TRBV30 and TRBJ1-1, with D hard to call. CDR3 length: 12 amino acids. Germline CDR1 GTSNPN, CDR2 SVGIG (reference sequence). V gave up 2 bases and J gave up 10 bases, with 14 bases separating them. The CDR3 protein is CAWSLTQVIAFF. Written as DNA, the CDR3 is TGTGCCTGGAGTTTAACTCAGGTGATAGCTTTCTTT. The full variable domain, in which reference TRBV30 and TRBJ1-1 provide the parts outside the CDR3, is SQTIHQWPATLVQPVGSPLSLECTVEGTSNPNLYWYRQAAGRGLQLLFYSVGIGQISSEVPQNLSASRPQDRQFILSSKKLLLSDSGFYLCAWSLTQVIAFFGQGTRLTVV.

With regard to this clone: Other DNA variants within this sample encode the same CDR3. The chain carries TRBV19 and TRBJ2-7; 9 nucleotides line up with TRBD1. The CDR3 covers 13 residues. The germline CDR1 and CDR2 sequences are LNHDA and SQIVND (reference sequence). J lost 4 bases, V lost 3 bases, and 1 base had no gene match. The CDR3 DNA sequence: TGTGCCAGTAGTATGGGACAGGGATACGAGCAGTACTTC. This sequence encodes CASSMGQGYEQYF.

DNA of the CDR3: TGTGCCAGCAGCCTCAGGGGTACTGAAGCTTTCTTT. Translation: CASSLRGTEAFF. V is TRBV3-1 (or the pseudogene TRBV3-2) and J is TRBJ1-1; a weak D match, TRBD1 (6 bases). V was cut by 4 bases and J by 5 bases, with 8 bases left in between. This CDR3 region has 12 residues. CDR1 and CDR2 (germline): LGHDT, YNNKEL (reference sequence).

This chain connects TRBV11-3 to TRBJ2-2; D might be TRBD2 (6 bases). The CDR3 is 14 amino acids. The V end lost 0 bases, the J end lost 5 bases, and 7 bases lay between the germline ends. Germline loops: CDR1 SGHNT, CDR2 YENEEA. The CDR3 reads CASSLERETGELFF. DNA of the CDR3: TGTGCCAGCAGCTTAGAACGGGAGACCGGGGAGCTGTTTTTT.

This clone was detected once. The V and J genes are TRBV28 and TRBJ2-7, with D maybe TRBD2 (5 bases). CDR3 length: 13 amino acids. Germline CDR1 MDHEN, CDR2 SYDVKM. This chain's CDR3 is CPPGNKPSYEQYF. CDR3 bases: TGTCCCCCCGGGAATAAGCCCTCCTACGAGCAGTACTTC.

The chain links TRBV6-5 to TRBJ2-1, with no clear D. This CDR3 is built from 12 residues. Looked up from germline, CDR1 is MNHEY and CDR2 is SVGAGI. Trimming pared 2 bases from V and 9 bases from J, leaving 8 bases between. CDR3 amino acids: CASSYPLGEQFF. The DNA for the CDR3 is TGTGCCAGCAGTTACCCCCTCGGTGAGCAGTTCTTC.

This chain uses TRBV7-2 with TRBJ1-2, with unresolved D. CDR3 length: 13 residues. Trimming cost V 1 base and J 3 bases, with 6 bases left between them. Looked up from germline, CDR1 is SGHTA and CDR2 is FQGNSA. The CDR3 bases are TGTGCCAGCAGCTTAGGAGGGTACTATGGCTACACCTTC. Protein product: CASSLGGYYGYTF.

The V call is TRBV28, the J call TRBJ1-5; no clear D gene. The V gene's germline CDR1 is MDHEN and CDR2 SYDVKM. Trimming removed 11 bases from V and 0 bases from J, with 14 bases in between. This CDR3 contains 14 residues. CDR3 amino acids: CAGSTGYSNQPQHF. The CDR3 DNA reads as TGTGCCGGGTCGACGGGGTATAGCAATCAGCCCCAGCATTTT.

As DNA, the CDR3 is TGTGCCAGCAGCTCGTTAGAGGTATCGGGATACGAGCAGTACTTC. It encodes CASSSLEVSGYEQYF. The gene calls are TRBV7-9 and TRBJ2-7, with D possibly matching TRBD2 (5 bases). V lost 4 bases and J lost 4, with 17 bases in between. This CDR3 is built from 15 residues. Germline V gene data show CDR1 as SEHNR and CDR2 as FQNEAQ (reference sequence).

The CDR3 protein is CASSPFDSKLNEKLFF. For the CDR3, the DNA is TGTGCCAGCTCACCGTTTGACAGCAAGCTTAATGAAAAACTGTTTTTT. The chain recombines TRBV18 with TRBJ1-4; perhaps TRBD1 as D (5 bases). The CDR3 runs to 16 residues. Germline CDR1 KGHSH, CDR2 LQKENI. The V end was cut by 3 bases, the J end by 4 bases, with 15 bases between.